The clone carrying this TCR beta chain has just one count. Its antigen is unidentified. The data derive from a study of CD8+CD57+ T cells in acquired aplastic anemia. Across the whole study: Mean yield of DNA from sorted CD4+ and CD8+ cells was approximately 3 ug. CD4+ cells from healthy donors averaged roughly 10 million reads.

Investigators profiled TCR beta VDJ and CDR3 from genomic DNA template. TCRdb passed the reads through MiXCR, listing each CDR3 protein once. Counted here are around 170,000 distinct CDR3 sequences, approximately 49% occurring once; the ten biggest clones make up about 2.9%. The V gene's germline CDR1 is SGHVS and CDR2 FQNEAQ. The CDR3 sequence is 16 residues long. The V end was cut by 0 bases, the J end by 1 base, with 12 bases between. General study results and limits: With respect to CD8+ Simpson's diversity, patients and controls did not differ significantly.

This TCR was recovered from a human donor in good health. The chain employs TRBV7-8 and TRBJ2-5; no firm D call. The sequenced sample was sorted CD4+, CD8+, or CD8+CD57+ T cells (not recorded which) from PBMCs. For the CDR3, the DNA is TGTGCCAGCAGCTTAGCCCCGGTAAACCTCCAAGAGACCCAGTACTTC. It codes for CASSLAPVNLQETQYF.